These 18 T cell receptor beta chains share one sample of origin, sequenced in a study of T-cell reconstitution after alpha-beta-depleted transplantation in children. Unique molecular identifiers were used to barcode this TCRbeta library. MiXCR was run by TCRdb on the PCR reads, yielding one entry per CDR3 protein. The sample consists of under 300,000 distinct CDR3 sequences, 11% of them appearing once. The source was peripheral blood, collected 180 days after TCRalphabeta/CD19-depleted stem cell transplant. The receptors shown here come from a male patient between 2 and 15 years old who had a stem cell transplant for chronic granulomatous disease, so the T cells may come from the graft donor.

This clonotype qualifies as medium-sized (0.01 to 0.1%). V usage is TRBV28 and J usage is TRBJ1-1; maybe TRBD1 (6 bases). This CDR3 contains 14 residues. The germline V and J ends were trimmed by 6 bases and 5 bases, with 16 bases remaining between them. Germline V gene lookup returns CDR1 MDHEN and CDR2 SYDVKM. The DNA for the CDR3 is TGTGCCAGCAGAAGACAGGTTTTCGGGACTGAAGCTTTCTTT. Translated: CASRRQVFGTEAFF.

With respect to this clonotype: This clone may be a read error of a much larger clone one base away. The chain carries TRBV5-5 and TRBJ2-2, with D maybe TRBD2 (5 bases). Germline lookup yields CDR1 SGHKS and CDR2 YYEKEE (reference sequence). The CDR3 contains 16 residues. The CDR3: CASSLVVGSSTGELVF. The DNA of the CDR3 is TGTGCCAGCAGCTTGGTGGTGGGATCGAGCACCGGGGAGCTGGTTTTT.

This clonotype has a count of ten or more. This chain connects TRBV11-2 to TRBJ2-7; TRBD1 is a possible D gene (5 bases). The CDR3 extends over 15 amino acids. CDR1 and CDR2 from the germline V gene are SGHAT and FQNNGV. Trimming left V 1 base short and J 1 base short, with 11 bases between. CDR3 sequence: CASSLVLGPSYEQYF. CDR3 bases: TGTGCCAGCAGCTTAGTGCTGGGGCCTTCCTACGAGCAGTACTTC.

This clonotype was counted ten times or more. V and J are TRBV6-5 and TRBJ2-5; 12 positions match TRBD2. The CDR3 has 16 residues. The V gene end was trimmed by 2 bases and the J gene end by 3 bases; junction bases not matched to a gene: 4. The germline V gene has CDR1 MNHEY and CDR2 SVGAGI. Here the CDR3 DNA reads TGTGCCAGCAGTTACAACCCTAGCGGGGGGGAAGAGACCCAGTACTTC. It encodes CASSYNPSGGEETQYF.

This clonotype was counted ten times or more. The rearrangement joins TRBV20-1 to TRBJ1-3; TRBD1 matches 7 bases. After removal of 0 bases from V and 0 bases from J, the junction contained 2 bases not matched to a gene. This CDR3 spans 15 amino acids. CDR1 and CDR2 from the germline V gene are DFQATT and SNEGSKA (reference sequence). CDR3 in DNA: TGCAGTGCTAGAGAGGGGACAGCCTCTGGAAACACCATATATTTT. Its translation: CSAREGTASGNTIYF.

This clonotype was seen ten or more times. The CDR3 reads CASSLGDRNNQPQHF. The CDR3 DNA follows: TGCGCCAGCAGCTTGGGGGACAGAAACAATCAGCCCCAGCATTTT. The rearrangement uses TRBV5-1 and TRBJ1-5; 7 bases line up with TRBD1. Germline assignment: CDR1 SGHRS and CDR2 YFSETQ. The CDR3 is made up of 15 amino acids. The ends lost 0 bases at V and 3 bases at J; junction bases unmatched: 3.

The table lists this clonotype with many counts. This sequence joins TRBV18 and TRBJ2-2; perhaps TRBD2 as D (7 bases). The ends were cut back, 2 bases at V and 1 base at J, with 11 bases in the middle. Germline values: CDR1 KGHSH, CDR2 LQKENI. CDR3 length: 16 residues. This CDR3 reads CASSPGGGLNTGELFF. CDR3 coding DNA: TGTGCCAGCTCACCAGGGGGGGGCCTGAACACCGGGGAGCTGTTTTTT.

Regarding this clonotype: A much larger clone lies one base from this, so it may be a read error. This chain uses TRBV27 with TRBJ1-5; D is undetermined. Looked up from germline, CDR1 is MNHEY and CDR2 is SMNVEV (reference sequence). The CDR3 runs 14 residues. The CDR3 nucleotides read TGTGCCAGCAATTTATCTGGGATCAATCAGCCCCAGCATTTT. Residues: CASNLSGINQPQHF.

This clonotype was counted many times. The chain uses TRBV29-1 and TRBJ2-7; D perhaps matches TRBD1 (6 bases). V dropped 5 bases and J dropped 2 bases, with 10 bases sitting between them. The CDR3 totals 12 residues. CDR1 and CDR2 (germline): SQVTM, ANQGSEA. CDR3 residues: CSVPQGPYEQYF. Written as DNA, the CDR3 is TGCAGCGTTCCACAGGGACCCTACGAGCAGTACTTC.

This clonotype was counted ten times or more. This rearrangement joins TRBV29-1 to TRBJ2-2; possibly TRBD2 for D (6 bases). V shed 5 bases and J shed 2 bases, with 15 bases lying between them. The CDR3 spans 15 residues. CDR1 is SQVTM and CDR2 is ANQGSEA in the germline V gene. CDR3 coding DNA: TGCAGCGTTATGACACGGGGGAGTAACACCGGGGAGCTGTTTTTT. It is translated as CSVMTRGSNTGELFF.

The gene calls are TRBV12-3 or TRBV12-4 and TRBJ2-2; possible D gene TRBD2, 7 bases. The CDR3 is 19 amino acids. V was pared by 11 bases and J by 2 bases, with 30 bases between. The CDR3 sequence is CACGGRLEGGAINTGELFF. The CDR3 DNA is TGTGCCTGCGGGGGCAGGTTGGAGGGCGGAGCAATTAACACCGGGGAGCTGTTTTTT.

In this sample, this clonotype turned up many times. This chain links TRBV3-1 with TRBJ2-3; a possible D gene is TRBD2 (5 bases). The length of the CDR3 is 13 residues. Germline lookup yields CDR1 LGHDT and CDR2 YNNKEL (reference sequence). V shed 1 base and J shed 6 bases, with 8 bases lying between them. This CDR3 reads CASSQVGLDTQYF. CDR3 sequence (DNA): TGTGCCAGCAGCCAAGTTGGACTTGATACGCAGTATTTT.

In its sample, this clonotype was seen many times. The chain uses TRBV13 and TRBJ2-3; no definite D call. Trimming took off 2 bases at V and 2 bases at J, with 14 bases between the two ends. This CDR3 spans 16 amino acids. The germline V gene has CDR1 PRHDT and CDR2 FYEKMQ (reference sequence). The CDR3 coding sequence is TGTGCCAGCAGCTTAAACGCGATAATACACACAGATACGCAGTATTTT. Translating gives CASSLNAIIHTDTQYF.

This rearrangement joins TRBV7-2 to TRBJ2-7; D is unresolved. Germline lookup yields CDR1 SGHTA and CDR2 FQGNSA. The CDR3 spans 11 residues. V shed 4 bases and J shed 8 bases, with 9 bases lying between them. The CDR3 sequence is CASSSAEKQYF. CDR3 coding DNA: TGTGCCAGCAGCTCGGCGGAGAAGCAGTACTTC.

This chain uses TRBV2 with TRBJ2-5, with 7 positions matching TRBD2. The J segment lost 1 base and the V segment lost 5 bases, leaving 4 bases of the junction unmatched. The CDR3 extends over 14 amino acids. Germline CDR1 and CDR2: SNHLY and FYNNEI. The CDR3: CASSRAGPQETQYF. DNA for the CDR3: TGTGCCAGCAGTCGAGCGGGACCCCAAGAGACCCAGTACTTC.

The J gene is TRBJ2-3, the V gene TRBV2; possibly TRBD1 or TRBD2 for D (5 bases each). CDR1 and CDR2 (germline): SNHLY, FYNNEI. Trimming pared 7 bases from V and 0 bases from J, leaving 8 bases between. This CDR3 is built from 13 residues. CDR3 sequence (DNA): TGTGCCAGCATCAGGGAGAGCACAGATACGCAGTATTTT. Translated, it gives CASIRESTDTQYF.

For this clonotype: A much larger clone lies one base from this, so it may be a read error. This chain connects TRBV28 to TRBJ1-2; TRBD1 agrees at 7 bases. The CDR3 is made up of 13 amino acids. CDR1 MDHEN and CDR2 SYDVKM come from the germline V gene. The chain's CDR3 is CASTVDRVDGHTF. CDR3 bases: TGTGCCAGCACCGTAGACAGGGTAGATGGCCACACCTTC.

This clonotype was recorded at least ten times. The genes are TRBV9 and TRBJ2-1; no clear D gene. The germline V and J ends were trimmed by 0 bases and 9 bases, with 4 bases remaining between them. Germline V gene sequence: CDR1 SGDLS, CDR2 YYNGEE. This CDR3 is built from 11 residues. Written as DNA, the CDR3 is TGTGCCAGCAGCGTAGAGGCTGAGCAGTTCTTC. Amino acids: CASSVEAEQFF.